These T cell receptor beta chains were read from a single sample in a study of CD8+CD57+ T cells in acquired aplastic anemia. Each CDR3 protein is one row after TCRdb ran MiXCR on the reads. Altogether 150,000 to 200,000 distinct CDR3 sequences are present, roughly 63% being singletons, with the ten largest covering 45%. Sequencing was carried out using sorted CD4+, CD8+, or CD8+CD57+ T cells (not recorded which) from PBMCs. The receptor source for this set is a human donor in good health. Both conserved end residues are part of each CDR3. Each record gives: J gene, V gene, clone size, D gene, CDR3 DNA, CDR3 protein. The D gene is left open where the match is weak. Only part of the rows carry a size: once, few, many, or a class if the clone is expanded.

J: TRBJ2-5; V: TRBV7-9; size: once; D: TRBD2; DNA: TGTGCCAGCAGCTTGCGACTAGCGGGAGGGCCAGAGACCCAGTACTTC; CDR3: CASSLRLAGGPETQYF
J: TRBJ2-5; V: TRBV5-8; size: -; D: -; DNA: TGTGCCTGCGGGGCGCCCTTTCCTGAGACCCAGTACTTC; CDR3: CACGAPFPETQYF
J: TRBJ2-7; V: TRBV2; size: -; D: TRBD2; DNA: TGTGCCAGCAGTGACTCTAGCGGGGGGCCCTACGAGCAGTACTTC; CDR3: CASSDSSGGPYEQYF
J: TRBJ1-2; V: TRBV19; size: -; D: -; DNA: TGTGCCAGTAGTATTGGGGCATACGGCTATGGCTACACCTTC; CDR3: CASSIGAYGYGYTF
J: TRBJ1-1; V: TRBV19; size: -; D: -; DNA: TGTGCCAGTAGTATAGGAGACAGTGAAGCTTTCTTT; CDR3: CASSIGDSEAFF
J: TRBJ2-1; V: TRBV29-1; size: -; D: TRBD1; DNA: TGCAGCGCTACCGGGACAGGGTTCAATGAGCAGTTCTTC; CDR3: CSATGTGFNEQFF
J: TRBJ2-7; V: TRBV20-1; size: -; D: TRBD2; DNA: TGCAGTGCTAGGCGGGGGGTCCAGAGCTCCTACGAGCAGTACTTC; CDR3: CSARRGVQSSYEQYF
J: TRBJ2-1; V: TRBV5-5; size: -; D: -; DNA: TGTGCCAGCAGCTTGGTAGTTTACAATGAGCAGTTCTTC; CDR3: CASSLVVYNEQFF
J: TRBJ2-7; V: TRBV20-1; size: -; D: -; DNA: TGCAGTGCTCTTGCTCCTAGGGGGAACGAGCAGTACTTC; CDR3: CSALAPRGNEQYF
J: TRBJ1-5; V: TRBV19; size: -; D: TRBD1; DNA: TGTGCCAGTAGTAATTTAGGGGGCCACGGCAATCAGCCCCAGCATTTT; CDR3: CASSNLGGHGNQPQHF
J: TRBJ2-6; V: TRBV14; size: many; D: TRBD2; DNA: TGTGTCAGCAGCGGACTAGCGGGAGGTCTTGGGGCCAACGTCCTGACTTTC; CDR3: CVSSGLAGGLGANVLTF